Each of the 21 T cell receptor beta chains below was sequenced from the same sample in a study of T cells in Graves' hyperthyroidism and ophthalmopathy. From RNA transcripts, TCR beta CDR3 regions were amplified. HTBI primers were employed in a first-round RT-PCR of the TCR CDR3. TCRdb processed the multiplex PCR reads anew with MiXCR; each CDR3 protein has one entry. There are 93,000 or so distinct CDR3 sequences in the sample; 45% to 50% occur only once, and roughly 24% lies in the top ten. Sequenced: blood. These receptors all come from a man aged 40-50 years with Graves' hyperthyroidism.

At least ten counts were recorded for this clonotype. The rearrangement joins TRBV5-1 to TRBJ2-1; 9 positions match TRBD2. The CDR3 is 16 amino acids. Germline CDR1 and CDR2: SGHRS and YFSETQ. The V segment lost 1 base and the J segment 3 bases; nucleotides outside the gene matches: 5. This CDR3 reads CASSLRASGVYNEQFF. CDR3 nucleotides: TGCGCCAGCAGCTTGAGGGCTAGCGGGGTCTACAATGAGCAGTTCTTC.

The V gene is TRBV9, the J gene TRBJ2-3, with no clear D. V was cut by 3 bases and J by 8 bases, with 13 bases left in between. The CDR3 spans 13 residues. Germline V gives CDR1 SGDLS, CDR2 YYNGEE. The CDR3 nucleotides are TGTGCCAGCAGCGGACGGACGGCCTCTACGCAGTATTTT. Residues: CASSGRTASTQYF.

The chain couples TRBV7-8 to TRBJ1-1; D gene uncertain. V lost 11 bases, J lost 8 bases, and 24 bases lay in between. The germline V gene has CDR1 SGHVS and CDR2 FQNEAQ. There are 14 residues in the CDR3. The CDR3 region has the DNA TGTGCCTGGAGTGTATTAGGGTTCCAGACAGAAGCTTTCTTT. Amino acids: CAWSVLGFQTEAFF.

This clonotype was seen at least ten times. The rearrangement links TRBV2 to TRBJ1-2, with D possibly TRBD1 on 6 matching bases. Germline V gene data show CDR1 as SNHLY and CDR2 as FYNNEI. Trimming stripped 7 bases from V and 7 bases from J, with 16 bases between. The CDR3 sequence is 13 residues long. This CDR3 reads CASTPRGPFGYTF. CDR3 DNA sequence: TGTGCCAGCACCCCCAGGGGTCCTTTTGGCTACACCTTC.

The chain uses TRBV6-2 or TRBV6-3 and TRBJ2-7; D may be TRBD1 or TRBD2 (5 bases each). V was trimmed by 6 bases and J by 3 bases, leaving 18 bases between them. The CDR3 length is 15 residues. Looked up from germline, CDR1 is MNHEY and CDR2 is SVGEGT. CDR3 protein: CASRGTGFKGYEQYF. CDR3 DNA: TGTGCCAGCAGAGGGACGGGCTTTAAAGGCTACGAGCAGTACTTC.

This clonotype was found many times. This chain joins TRBV12-3 or TRBV12-4 and TRBJ1-2; D is possibly TRBD1 (6 bases). The CDR3 covers 15 residues. V lost 5 bases and J 4 bases, leaving 17 bases between the germline ends. The CDR3 spells CASSIQVGGSYGYTF. Written as DNA, the CDR3 is TGTGCCAGCAGTATCCAGGTCGGGGGCAGCTATGGCTACACCTTC.

V and J are TRBV9 and TRBJ1-6; D gene unclear. Germline assignment: CDR1 SGDLS and CDR2 YYNGEE. This CDR3 contains 12 residues. V lost 3 bases and J 8 bases, leaving 6 bases between the germline ends. Written as DNA, the CDR3 is TGTGCCAGCAGCGGAAGAGATTCACCCCTCCACTTT. Protein sequence: CASSGRDSPLHF.

This clonotype was seen at least ten times. The J gene is TRBJ1-6, the V gene TRBV2, with TRBD1 identical over 9 bases. Germline assignment: CDR1 SNHLY and CDR2 FYNNEI. CDR3 length: 13 amino acids. Germline trimming cut 9 bases from V and 9 bases from J; bases unmatched to any gene: 6. The CDR3 DNA sequence: TGTGCCAGTTGGACAGGGGAAACTTCACCCCTCCACTTT. Amino acids: CASWTGETSPLHF.

This clonotype came up many times. This chain links TRBV5-1 with TRBJ2-2, with 10 nucleotides matching TRBD2. The CDR3 extends over 15 amino acids. CDR1 and CDR2 from the germline V gene are SGHRS and YFSETQ. The trim removed 4 bases at V and 6 bases at J, leaving 6 bases unmatched. In nucleotides, the CDR3 is TGCGCCAGCAGCAAAAATAGCGGGAGGTCCGGGGAGCTGTTTTTT. It codes for CASSKNSGRSGELFF.

This clonotype was counted at least ten times. CDR3 bases: TGTGCCAGCAGCCTCGAGACCGTCGCCACTGAAGCTTTCTTT. Its translation is CASSLETVATEAFF. The chain is built from TRBV7-3 and TRBJ1-1; D is unclear. The CDR3 extends over 14 amino acids. Germline V CDR1 and CDR2: SGHTA, FQGTGA. Trimming took 5 bases from V and 4 from J, leaving 14 bases between them.

In this sample, this clonotype turned up many times. The chain employs TRBV5-1 and TRBJ2-1; D is unresolved. Deletions cut 0 bases from V and 0 bases from J, with 4 bases between. CDR1 and CDR2 from the germline V gene are SGHRS and YFSETQ. The CDR3 spans 14 residues. CDR3 sequence: CASSLESSYNEQFF. The CDR3 DNA reads TGCGCCAGCAGCTTGGAGAGCTCCTACAATGAGCAGTTCTTC.

This clonotype appeared many times. The chain couples TRBV20-1 to TRBJ1-4; maybe TRBD1 (5 bases). CDR1 DFQATT and CDR2 SNEGSKA come from the germline V gene (reference sequence). CDR3 length: 15 amino acids. V gave up 1 base and J gave up 7 bases, with 16 bases separating them. The CDR3 protein is CSARVGAGGSEKLFF. CDR3 coding DNA: TGCAGTGCTAGAGTAGGGGCGGGGGGTAGTGAAAAACTGTTTTTT.

The J gene is TRBJ1-5, the V gene TRBV7-2; a possible D gene is TRBD1 (5 bases). The CDR3 covers 15 residues. V dropped 0 bases and J dropped 6 bases, with 12 bases sitting between them. CDR1 and CDR2 (germline): SGHTA, FQGNSA. The CDR3, as DNA: TGTGCCAGCAGCTTAGCCGGGGCAGGACTTCAGCCCCAGCATTTT. Amino acid sequence: CASSLAGAGLQPQHF.

This clonotype occurred many times. The chain links TRBV5-1 to TRBJ1-1; 10 bases fit TRBD1. The CDR3 spans 15 residues. CDR1 and CDR2 (germline): SGHRS, YFSETQ. Trimming at V came to 4 bases and at J to 2 bases, leaving 5 bases not matched to a gene. CDR3 sequence reads: CASSVRTGGNTEAFF. The CDR3 DNA is TGCGCCAGCAGCGTCCGGACAGGGGGTAACACTGAAGCTTTCTTT.

The genes are TRBV6-6 and TRBJ2-5; D possibly matches TRBD1 or TRBD2 (6 bases each). The germline V and J ends were trimmed by 7 bases and 3 bases, with 21 bases remaining between them. Germline-derived CDR1 and CDR2 are MNHNY and SVGAGI (reference sequence). The CDR3 is made up of 16 amino acids. CDR3 residues: CASTARPGGLKETQYF. Here the CDR3 DNA reads TGTGCCAGCACCGCCCGCCCCGGGGGCCTAAAAGAGACCCAGTACTTC.

This clonotype came up many times. The chain recombines TRBV12-3 or TRBV12-4 with TRBJ2-2; D is undetermined. V was cut by 5 bases and J by 3 bases, with 4 bases left in between. This CDR3 is 12 amino acids long. The CDR3 region has the DNA TGTGCCAGCAGTGATTACACCGGGGAGCTGTTTTTT. Its translation is CASSDYTGELFF.

The chain uses TRBV9 and TRBJ1-4, with D possibly matching TRBD1 (6 bases). Per germline, CDR1 SGDLS and CDR2 YYNGEE. V was trimmed by 4 bases and J by 5 bases, leaving 24 bases between them. The CDR3 totals 18 residues. CDR3 sequence: CASSTPDTRDNRNEKLFF. The DNA for the CDR3 is TGTGCCAGCAGCACCCCGGACACTAGGGACAACCGGAATGAAAAACTGTTTTTT.

This clonotype was counted ten times or more. The chain employs TRBV4-1 and TRBJ2-2; 7 bases align to TRBD1. Germline loops: CDR1 MGHRA, CDR2 YSYEKL. The CDR3 consists of 15 residues. The V and J ends lost 0 bases and 4 bases, in that order; junction bases with no gene match: 2. CDR3 in amino acids: CASSQDGDSTGELFF. CDR3 in DNA: TGCGCCAGCAGCCAAGACGGGGACAGCACCGGGGAGCTGTTTTTT.

This clonotype was recorded a few times. One end of the junction varies from germline; a read error may be responsible. The chain couples TRBV20-1 to TRBJ1-1; a possible D gene is TRBD1 (6 bases). Germline assignment: CDR1 DFQATT and CDR2 SNEGSKA (reference sequence). This CDR3 has 9 residues. Here the CDR3 DNA reads TGCAGTGCCATGGCCCCTACAGGGTTT. This encodes CSAMAPTGF.

The V and J genes are TRBV7-2 and TRBJ2-3; D ambiguous. The V end lost 0 bases, the J end lost 11 bases, and 12 bases lay between the germline ends. The CDR3 extends over 13 amino acids. CDR1 and CDR2 from the germline V gene are SGHTA and FQGNSA. For the CDR3, the DNA is TGTGCCAGCAGCTTAGCACGGACCTACGTGCAGTATTTT. It specifies CASSLARTYVQYF.

About this clonotype itself: The junction shows a germline mismatch at one end, possibly a read error. V is TRBV7-7 and J is TRBJ2-5, with D perhaps matching TRBD1 or TRBD2 (5 bases each). Germline CDR1 is SSHAT and CDR2 is FNYEAQ (reference sequence). This CDR3 comprises 15 residues. In DNA form, the CDR3 reads TGTGCTAGCAGGCGAGGGGTGTCAGAACGAGAGACCCAGTACTTC. This translates into CASRRGVSERETQYF. Combining the CDR3 with reference TRBV7-7 and TRBJ2-5 gives the whole variable domain GAGVSQSPRYKVTKRGQDVTLRCDPISSHATLYWYQQALGQGPEFLTYFNYEAQPDKSGLPSDRFSAERPEGSISTLTIQRTEQRDSAMYRCASRRGVSERETQYFGPGTRLLVL.